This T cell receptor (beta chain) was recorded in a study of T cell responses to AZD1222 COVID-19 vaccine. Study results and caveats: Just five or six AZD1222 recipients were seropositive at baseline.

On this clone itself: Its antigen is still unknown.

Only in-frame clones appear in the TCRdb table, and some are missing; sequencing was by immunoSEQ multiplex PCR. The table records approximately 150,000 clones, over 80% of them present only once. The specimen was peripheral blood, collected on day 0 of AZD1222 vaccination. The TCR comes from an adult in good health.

The CDR3 is CASNLGQQAFF. The CDR3 coding sequence is TGTGCCAGCAACCTGGGACAGCAAGCTTTCTTT. The chain combines TRBV7-2 with TRBJ1-1, with 7 bases aligning to TRBD1. Germline CDR1 and CDR2: SGHTA and FQGNSA. V dropped 7 bases and J dropped 9; count of bases not matched to a gene: 5. CDR3 length equals 11 residues. Filled out from reference TRBV7-2 and TRBJ1-1, the complete variable domain reads GAGVSQSPSNKVTEKGKDVELRCDPISGHTALYWYRQSLGQGLEFLIYFQGNSAPDKSGLPSDRFSAERTGGSVSTLTIQRTQQEDSAVYLCASNLGQQAFFGQGTRLTVV.